This is a list of T cell receptor beta chains from one sample in a study of T cell responses to AZD1222 COVID-19 vaccine. Measured with immunoSEQ multiplex PCR; TCRdb has only the in-frame clones, and not every one. Of approximately 130,000 clones in the sample, about 93% were seen once. Sequenced here: peripheral blood, sampled on day 0 of AZD1222 vaccination. These receptors all stem from an adult in good health. The CDR3 runs from the conserved cysteine through the conserved F or W. The D gene is left open where the match is weak. Clone sizes are given selectively: once, few, many, or a class where the clone is expanded.

-,TRBJ1-2,-,TRBV6-5,CASKFPLPGDGYTF,TGTGCCAGCAAATTCCCCCTCCCCGGGGATGGCTACACCTTC
-,TRBJ1-1,-,TRBV6-5,CASSKGPSWNTEAFF,TGTGCCAGCAGTAAGGGGCCCAGCTGGAACACTGAAGCTTTCTTT
-,TRBJ1-2,-,TRBV7-9,CASSPGVNYGYTF,TGTGCCAGCAGCCCGGGGGTAAACTATGGCTACACCTTC
-,TRBJ1-2,-,TRBV11-1,CASSDRVNYGYTF,TGTGCCAGCAGCGACCGGGTTAACTATGGCTACACCTTC
-,TRBJ2-1,-,TRBV4-2,CASSQDPQGSAYNEQFF,TGTGCTAGCAGCCAAGATCCCCAAGGGTCGGCCTACAATGAGCAGTTCTTC
-,TRBJ1-2,TRBD1,TRBV11-3,CASSSRDRLFYGYTF,TGTGCCAGCAGCTCAAGGGACAGGCTATTCTATGGCTACACCTTC
few,TRBJ1-2,-,TRBV6-1,CASSEFGYTF,TGTGCCAGCAGTGAATTTGGCTACACCTTC
-,TRBJ1-2,TRBD1,TRBV28,CAVRSGQGYYGYTF,TGTGCCGTCCGGTCGGGACAGGGATACTATGGCTACACCTTC
-,TRBJ2-3,-,TRBV30,CAWGSTDTQYF,TGTGCCTGGGGAAGCACAGATACGCAGTATTTT
-,TRBJ1-2,-,TRBV25-1,CASSDPGYRGNYGYTF,TGTGCCAGCAGTGACCCAGGGTATAGAGGGAACTATGGCTACACCTTC
-,TRBJ1-4,TRBD1,TRBV11-2,CASSQFVGTARNEKLFF,TGTGCCAGCAGCCAGTTTGTAGGGACAGCGAGAAATGAAAAACTGTTTTTT
-,TRBJ1-1,-,TRBV2,CASSAIGALNTEAFF,TGTGCCAGCAGTGCGATAGGGGCTTTGAACACTGAAGCTTTCTTT
-,TRBJ1-2,-,TRBV2,CASSEWEWGGYTF,TGTGCCAGCAGTGAGTGGGAGTGGGGTGGCTACACCTTC
-,TRBJ1-1,-,TRBV7-9,CASSFGGVGNTEAFF,TGTGCCAGCAGCTTCGGGGGTGTAGGGAACACTGAAGCTTTCTTT
-,TRBJ2-5,TRBD2,TRBV29-1,CSVVSGGETQYF,TGCAGCGTTGTTAGCGGGGGGGAGACCCAGTACTTC
-,TRBJ1-6,TRBD1,TRBV10-3,CATKGTDNSPLHF,TGTGCCACAAAGGGGACAGATAATTCACCCCTCCACTTT
-,TRBJ1-2,-,TRBV12-5,CASGADRNYGYTF,TGTGCTAGTGGCGCGGACAGAAACTATGGCTACACCTTC